This T cell receptor beta chain is from a study of blood T cell repertoires in COVID-19. Study summary: Spain, Italy and the United States supplied samples that represented acute and convalescent COVID-19. Sources were T cells, B-cell-depleted T cells, or PBMCs; the material itself was cDNA or gDNA.

Authors' methods: Quantification of nucleated cells was approximated via reference gene primer amplification. TCRdb's copy holds only in-frame clones and misses some; the assay was immunoSEQ multiplex PCR. V and J calls and clone size are copied from that table; D and trimming were computed from the DNA. The sample has about 100,000 clones; 90% to 95% are singletons. V lost 0 bases, J lost 4 bases, and 8 bases lay in between. Germline loops: CDR1 SGHRS, CDR2 YFSETQ. The CDR3 is made up of 14 amino acids. The chain is built from TRBV5-1 and TRBJ1-5; no firm D call. This sequence originates from a man aged 50 to 59 with active COVID-19. Specimen: peripheral blood. The CDR3 coding sequence is TGCGCCAGCAGCTTGGATGGCCAAAATCAGCCCCAGCATTTT. Protein sequence: CASSLDGQNQPQHF.